The next 10 T cell receptor beta chains were all read from a single sample in a study of shared clonotypes between healthy human individuals. Data came from immunoSEQ multiplex PCR; TCRdb stores just in-frame clones and leaves some out. The repertoire includes 2 million to 2.5 million clones, around 93% of them detected once, and approximately 0.39% sits in the top ten. Sequencing was carried out using naive CD4+ T cells from PBMCs. Stated subset: CD45RA+ positively selected. These receptors all stem from a man between 18 and 35 years old in good health. Some clones in this sample may be carry-over from other donors' samples.

This chain joins TRBV6-1 and TRBJ2-7; D is perhaps TRBD2 (5 bases). Germline V CDR1 and CDR2: MNHNS, SASEGT. V was clipped by 2 bases and J by 5 bases, with 16 bases between them. The CDR3 loop spans 15 amino acids. DNA of the CDR3: TGTGCCAGCAGTGAAACGGGGAATTGGCTCGACGAGCAGTACTTC. Translated, it gives CASSETGNWLDEQYF.

The J gene is TRBJ2-5, the V gene TRBV29-1; TRBD2 aligns across 7 bases. V lost 7 bases and J lost 5; bases outside the gene matches: 16. Germline values: CDR1 SQVTM, CDR2 ANQGSEA. The CDR3 loop spans 15 amino acids. The CDR3 here is CSAAYLGLKEETQYF. The CDR3 DNA is TGCAGCGCTGCGTACCTGGGACTAAAAGAGGAGACCCAGTACTTC. Variable domain in full (rest from reference TRBV29-1 and TRBJ2-5): SAVISQKPSRDICQRGTSLTIQCQVDSQVTMMFWYRQQPGQSLTLIATANQGSEATYESGFVIDKFPISRPNLTFSTLTVSNMSPEDSSIYLCSAAYLGLKEETQYFGPGTRLLVL.

A single count supports this clone. V is TRBV19 and J is TRBJ1-1; D is unresolved. The V gene lost 2 bases and the J gene lost 1 base, with 5 bases spanning the gap. CDR1 is LNHDA and CDR2 is SQIVND in the germline V gene (reference sequence). The CDR3 extends over 13 amino acids. The CDR3 here is CASSITENTEAFF. CDR3 coding DNA: TGTGCCAGTAGTATAACAGAGAACACTGAAGCTTTCTTT.

The chain has TRBV2 and TRBJ1-1; D remains unclear. Trimming stripped 4 bases from V and 4 bases from J, with 10 bases between. The germline gives CDR1 SNHLY, CDR2 FYNNEI. This CDR3 is built from 13 residues. CDR3 nucleotides: TGTGCCAGCAGTGTGCAGGTACTCACTGAAGCTTTCTTT. Translating gives CASSVQVLTEAFF.

For this clone: Additional DNA sequences in this sample encode the identical CDR3. This chain connects TRBV28 to TRBJ2-5; 8 nucleotides agree with TRBD2. Germline lookup yields CDR1 MDHEN and CDR2 SYDVKM. V was clipped by 2 bases and J by 1 base; unmatched bases: 6. The CDR3 extends over 16 amino acids. The CDR3 nucleotides are TGTGCCAGCAGTTTAGGGCTAGCGGGCTCCCAAGAGACCCAGTACTTC. Translation: CASSLGLAGSQETQYF.

The V and J genes are TRBV5-8 and TRBJ2-6; D assignment may be TRBD1 or TRBD2 (5 bases each). Per the germline V gene, CDR1 is SGHTS and CDR2 is YDEGEE. The CDR3 has 17 amino acids. The V and J ends lost 0 bases and 2 bases respectively, with 12 bases between them. The CDR3 here is CASSLVAGTAGANVLTF. In DNA, the CDR3 is TGTGCCAGCAGCTTGGTGGCAGGGACGGCTGGGGCCAACGTCCTGACTTTC.

This clone was seen a single time. The rearrangement links TRBV15 to TRBJ1-4; no clear D. The CDR3 loop spans 14 amino acids. The V gene lost 0 bases and the J gene lost 3 bases, with 5 bases spanning the gap. Germline V lookup: CDR1 LNHNV, CDR2 YYDKDF (reference sequence). The CDR3 DNA sequence: TGTGCCACCAGCAGAGACCTGGCTAATGAAAAACTGTTTTTT. Translated: CATSRDLANEKLFF.

The V and J genes are TRBV10-3 and TRBJ1-3, with D possibly being TRBD1 (5 bases). The germline gives CDR1 ENHRY, CDR2 SYGVKD. The CDR3 spans 15 residues. V lost 0 bases and J 6 bases, leaving 12 bases between the germline ends. CDR3 sequence: CAISESGGLENTIYF. The CDR3 coding sequence is TGTGCCATCAGTGAGTCTGGGGGGTTGGAAAACACCATATATTTT.

The chain carries TRBV6-5 and TRBJ1-1; D possibly corresponds to TRBD1 (5 bases). The CDR3 covers 13 residues. V was clipped by 6 bases and J by 6 bases, with 14 bases between them. Germline CDR1 is MNHEY and CDR2 is SVGAGI. CDR3 sequence (DNA): TGTGCCAGCAGAGGCTGGGGGTCCGCTGAAGCTTTCTTT. Translation: CASRGWGSAEAFF.

The chain carries TRBV10-3 and TRBJ2-3; 12 bases match TRBD2. Germline loops: CDR1 ENHRY, CDR2 SYGVKD. V trimming: 3 bases; J trimming: 6 bases; junction bases outside the gene matches: 13. The CDR3 loop spans 18 amino acids. The CDR3: CAISDAVKTSGSRDTQYF. The CDR3 DNA is TGTGCCATCAGTGACGCCGTTAAGACTAGCGGGAGTAGGGATACGCAGTATTTT.